Following are 20 T cell receptor beta chains from one sample sequenced in a study of early T cells in non-severe SARS-CoV-2 infection. Each CDR3 protein gets one entry after TCRdb re-called the 5' RACE reads with MiXCR. The data contain around 70,000 distinct CDR3 sequences, 8% to 9.5% of them seen just once; the ten biggest clones take up roughly 3.2%. The material sequenced was whole blood. All receptors derive from an adult who was a healthcare worker with PCR-confirmed SARS-CoV-2 infection or an uninfected control (not recorded which).

The chain recombines TRBV13 with TRBJ2-5; TRBD2 aligns across 14 bases. CDR1 is PRHDT, CDR2 FYEKMQ, per germline (reference sequence). The CDR3 extends over 18 amino acids. V trimming: 5 bases; J trimming: 6 bases; junction bases outside the gene matches: 14. As DNA, the CDR3 is TGTGCCAGCAGCCCTGACCGACCGGGACTAGCGGGAGTACAGACCCAGTACTTC. Encoded protein: CASSPDRPGLAGVQTQYF. Based on the CDR3 plus reference TRBV13 and TRBJ2-5, the full variable domain is AAGVIQSPRHLIKEKRETATLKCYPIPRHDTVYWYQQGPGQDPQFLISFYEKMQSDKGSIPDRFSAQQFSDYHSELNMSSLELGDSALYFCASSPDRPGLAGVQTQYFGPGTRLLVL.

Many counts were recorded for this clonotype. The J gene is TRBJ2-2, the V gene TRBV12-3 or TRBV12-4; D remains ambiguous. The CDR3 is 15 residues long. V shed 4 bases and J shed 1 base, with 10 bases lying between them. This CDR3 reads CASSSFPGNTGELFF. The CDR3 region has the DNA TGTGCCAGCAGTTCTTTTCCAGGGAACACCGGGGAGCTGTTTTTT.

This clonotype was counted many times. The chain recombines TRBV20-1 with TRBJ1-1, with no clear D. The CDR3 is made up of 12 amino acids. The germline gives CDR1 DFQATT, CDR2 SNEGSKA (reference sequence). Trimming cost V 5 bases and J 4 bases, with 11 bases left between them. CDR3 sequence (DNA): TGCAGTGCTCGAGGAGGTAGCACTGAAGCTTTCTTT. Protein: CSARGGSTEAFF.

The chain uses TRBV24-1 and TRBJ2-1; a possible D gene is TRBD1 (6 bases). V was pared by 4 bases and J by 0 bases, with 12 bases between. Germline V gene lookup returns CDR1 KGHDR and CDR2 SFDVKD. CDR3 length: 16 amino acids. CDR3 region: CATSEMDSHSYNEQFF. CDR3 bases: TGTGCCACCAGTGAGATGGACAGCCACTCCTACAATGAGCAGTTCTTC.

This clonotype appeared many times. This sequence joins TRBV29-1 and TRBJ2-1, with 12 bases matching TRBD2. The CDR3 spans 14 residues. The germline CDR1 and CDR2 sequences are SQVTM and ANQGSEA. V lost 1 base and J lost 6; bases outside the gene matches: 1. The CDR3 nucleotides read TGCAGCGTTGAAGGGACTAGCGGGGCCAATGAGCAGTTCTTC. Its protein product is CSVEGTSGANEQFF.

The table lists this clonotype with a few counts. The chain couples TRBV5-5 to TRBJ1-2, with D tentatively TRBD1 (6 bases). CDR3 length: 14 amino acids. V lost 2 bases and J lost 8, with 16 bases in between. CDR1 SGHKS and CDR2 YYEKEE come from the germline V gene (reference sequence). CDR3 residues: CASSFDLEGGGYTF. The CDR3 bases are TGTGCCAGCAGCTTCGACTTGGAAGGGGGAGGCTACACCTTC.

The sample holds many counts of this clonotype. V usage is TRBV7-3 and J usage is TRBJ2-1, with TRBD1 identical over 7 bases. The CDR3 contains 16 residues. Unmatched junction bases numbered 9, after V lost 0 bases and J lost 7 bases. CDR1 and CDR2 from the germline V gene are SGHTA and FQGTGA. This chain's CDR3 is CASSLTLTRQGNEQFF. Here the CDR3 DNA reads TGTGCCAGCAGCTTAACGTTAACGAGACAGGGAAATGAGCAGTTCTTC.

The V gene is TRBV12-3 or TRBV12-4, the J gene TRBJ2-5, with a weak D call TRBD1 (5 bases). With 6 bases removed from V and 2 bases from J, the gap between germline ends came to 10 bases. The CDR3 has 13 residues. The CDR3 DNA is TGTGCCAGCAGCCGGCCAGGGCAAGAGACCCAGTACTTC. Translating it yields CASSRPGQETQYF.

The gene calls are TRBV9 and TRBJ2-5; TRBD1 matches 9 bases. Germline V gene lookup returns CDR1 SGDLS and CDR2 YYNGEE. The J segment lost 5 bases and the V segment lost 4 bases, leaving 6 bases of the junction unmatched. There are 14 residues in the CDR3. CDR3 nucleotides: TGTGCCAGCAGCCTCACCGGGACAGGGGAGACCCAGTACTTC. It is translated as CASSLTGTGETQYF.

This clonotype was found many times. This chain joins TRBV7-9 and TRBJ2-3; D is ambiguous. The CDR3 totals 13 residues. V lost 5 bases to trimming and J lost 4 bases, with 10 bases between them. Germline-derived CDR1 and CDR2 are SEHNR and FQNEAQ (reference sequence). CDR3 protein: CASSRNTADTQYF. In DNA form, the CDR3 reads TGTGCCAGCAGCAGGAACACCGCAGATACGCAGTATTTT.

This chain joins TRBV5-1 and TRBJ1-1; D unresolved. The CDR3 contains 15 residues. V dropped 6 bases and J dropped 0 bases, with 15 bases sitting between them. Germline loops: CDR1 SGHRS, CDR2 YFSETQ. As DNA, the CDR3 is TGCGCCAGCACAGATCTGACCGGTATGAACACTGAAGCTTTCTTT. It specifies CASTDLTGMNTEAFF.

This clonotype appeared many times. The chain links TRBV4-2 to TRBJ1-6; tentatively, D is TRBD1 (6 bases). Germline V lookup: CDR1 LGHNA, CDR2 YNFKEQ. This CDR3 is 16 amino acids long. V was cut by 0 bases and J by 10 bases, with 16 bases left in between. CDR3 protein: CASSQDLAGTGSPLHF. For the CDR3, the DNA is TGTGCCAGCAGCCAAGATCTGGCGGGAACAGGGTCACCCCTCCACTTT.

This chain links TRBV7-2 with TRBJ2-4, with 9 bases matching TRBD1. Losses at the gene ends were 10 bases for V and 7 bases for J; bases not matched to a gene: 11. Germline CDR1 SGHTA, CDR2 FQGNSA. The CDR3 is 14 amino acids. The CDR3 DNA sequence: TGTGCCACAACCGCCGGGACAGGGTTGAACATTCAGTACTTC. Translating it yields CATTAGTGLNIQYF.

Many counts were recorded for this clonotype. The chain carries TRBV20-1 and TRBJ2-7; D could derive from TRBD1 or TRBD2 (5 bases each). From germline, CDR1 is DFQATT and CDR2 SNEGSKA (reference sequence). The germline V and J ends were trimmed by 3 bases and 6 bases, with 18 bases remaining between them. The length of the CDR3 is 14 residues. CDR3 sequence reads: CSASPPGWGPEQYF. The CDR3 DNA is TGCAGTGCTAGTCCTCCCGGGTGGGGACCCGAGCAGTACTTC.

The chain couples TRBV6-2 or TRBV6-3 to TRBJ2-3, with D unresolved. CDR1 MNHEY and CDR2 SVGEGT come from the germline V gene. Trimming took off 5 bases at V and 5 bases at J, with 14 bases between the two ends. The CDR3 length is 14 residues. In DNA form, the CDR3 reads TGTGCCAGCAGTCTGGGCGAGGTGGGAGATACGCAGTATTTT. Translated: CASSLGEVGDTQYF.

This clonotype was seen a handful of times. The gene calls are TRBV6-2 or TRBV6-3 and TRBJ2-3, with D uncertain. The CDR3 length is 11 residues. In germline, CDR1 is MNHEY, CDR2 SVGEGT. Trimming left V 1 base short and J 6 bases short, with 2 bases between. The CDR3 DNA reads as TGTGCCAGCAGTTACTTGGATACGCAGTATTTT. It yields the protein CASSYLDTQYF.

The CDR3 protein is CASSPGAGSGNTIYF. CDR3 bases: TGTGCCAGCAGCCCCGGTGCGGGCTCTGGAAACACCATATATTTT. The rearrangement joins TRBV7-8 to TRBJ1-3; D is unresolved. V lost 5 bases, J lost 0 bases, and 11 bases lay in between. Germline CDR1 SGHVS, CDR2 FQNEAQ. This CDR3 contains 15 residues.

At least ten counts were recorded for this clonotype. The rearrangement uses TRBV7-2 and TRBJ2-1, with 8 bases that match TRBD2. Germline V gene sequence: CDR1 SGHTA, CDR2 FQGNSA. CDR3 size: 16 residues. J lost 1 base, V lost 5 bases, and 7 bases had no gene match. The CDR3 spells CASSPPGLGSYNEQFF. CDR3 nucleotide sequence: TGTGCCAGCAGCCCACCGGGACTAGGGTCCTACAATGAGCAGTTCTTC. The whole variable domain, remainder taken from reference TRBV7-2 and TRBJ2-1, is GAGVSQSPSNKVTEKGKDVELRCDPISGHTALYWYRQSLGQGLEFLIYFQGNSAPDKSGLPSDRFSAERTGGSVSTLTIQRTQQEDSAVYLCASSPPGLGSYNEQFFGPGTRLTVL.

This chain uses TRBV20-1 with TRBJ1-3, with a possible D match to TRBD1 (5 bases). Trimming stripped 1 base from V and 6 bases from J, with 10 bases between. CDR1 is DFQATT and CDR2 is SNEGSKA in the germline V gene (reference sequence). This CDR3 comprises 13 residues. The CDR3, as DNA: TGCAGTGCTAGAGGGCAGGGCGCAAACACCATATATTTT. Translating gives CSARGQGANTIYF.

This clonotype was found a few times. The gene calls are TRBV7-2 and TRBJ2-1; 10 nucleotides align to TRBD2. The CDR3 runs to 20 residues. Germline V gene data show CDR1 as SGHTA and CDR2 as FQGNSA. The V and J ends lost 1 base and 1 base, in that order; junction bases with no gene match: 13. The CDR3 bases are TGTGCCAGCAGCTTAGATCTCGGGCTAGCGGGAGTATGGTCCTACAATGAGCAGTTCTTC. Protein: CASSLDLGLAGVWSYNEQFF.